This T cell receptor beta chain emerged from a study of blood T cells in healthy people across ages. A second about 7 to 12 cycle PCR used barcoded and J-beta primers. Every cDNA was tagged by a template-switch adaptor with 12 random nucleotides. MiXCR, applied by TCRdb to the 5' RACE reads, yields one record per CDR3 protein. The profile shows just over 800,000 distinct CDR3 sequences, 62% of them singletons. The extraction recovered at least 5.5 micrograms of total RNA per sample. Study outcomes and limitations: Unknown donor CMV status possibly confounded expanded clonotype changes.

This clonotype was observed once. Its specificity is not known. CDR1 LNHNV and CDR2 YYDKDF come from the germline V gene (reference sequence). The length of the CDR3 is 14 residues. V shed 3 bases and J 4 bases; nucleotides not matched to a gene: 5. This TCR derives from a man younger than 45 in good health. The chain joins TRBV15 to TRBJ2-5; 7 positions agree with TRBD1. Material: blood. In DNA form, the CDR3 reads TGTGCCACCAGCAGCTTACAGGGGTCAGAGACCCAGTACTTC. This gives the protein CATSSLQGSETQYF.